These 12 T cell receptor beta chains were sequenced from one sample in a study of blood T cells in healthy people across ages. Next came a second PCR, run for about 7 to 12 cycles, which used a sample-barcoded 5' primer along with a J-beta primer mix. TCRdb re-called the 5' RACE reads through MiXCR, storing one row per CDR3 protein. The sample holds over 1.5 million distinct CDR3 sequences; 49% are singletons and the top ten take 2.1%. Sequences were obtained from blood. Receptor source: a woman in her thirties or forties in good health.

This chain links TRBV6-1 with TRBJ2-6; D not resolved. CDR3 length: 17 residues. Germline values: CDR1 MNHNS, CDR2 SASEGT. Between the trimmed V and J ends, which lost 7 bases and 0 bases, there was a span of 16 bases. The CDR3 is CASNTPGFGSGANVLTF. CDR3 nucleotide sequence: TGTGCCAGCAACACTCCGGGCTTCGGCTCTGGGGCCAACGTCCTGACTTTC.

About this clonotype itself: At one end, the junction sequence differs from germline, possibly due to a read error. J is TRBJ1-1 and V is TRBV6-5; tentative D call: TRBD1 (6 bases). Germline-derived CDR1 and CDR2 are MNHEY and SVGAGI. The CDR3 consists of 12 residues. In DNA, the CDR3 is TGCGCCAGTTCCCCAGGGGTGGAAGAAGCTTTCTTT. The encoded protein is CASSPGVEEAFF.

This chain connects TRBV27 to TRBJ2-2; unclear D gene. CDR3 length equals 15 residues. Germline V CDR1 and CDR2: MNHEY, SMNVEV (reference sequence). V was clipped by 2 bases and J by 1 base, with 8 bases between them. CDR3 sequence (DNA): TGTGCCAGCAGTTTAACATCTCAGAACACCGGGGAGCTGTTTTTT. Protein: CASSLTSQNTGELFF.

The chain combines TRBV27 with TRBJ2-4; 7 bases match TRBD1. The J call may be faulty, since TRBJ2-7 better matches the DNA end. CDR1 is MNHEY and CDR2 is SMNVEV in the germline V gene (reference sequence). This CDR3 is 15 amino acids long. The CDR3 DNA reads as TGTGCCAGCAGGGCCGGTACAGGGGCGAGGTACGAGCAGTACTTC. Translating it yields CASRAGTGARYEQYF.

The genes are TRBV9 and TRBJ2-1; 7 bases are shared with TRBD2. The CDR3 has 15 amino acids. Looked up from germline, CDR1 is SGDLS and CDR2 is YYNGEE. The trim removed 0 bases at V and 9 bases at J, leaving 9 bases unmatched. The chain's CDR3 is CASSVGVGGFSEQFF. CDR3 nucleotide sequence: TGTGCCAGCAGCGTAGGAGTCGGGGGGTTCAGTGAGCAGTTCTTC.

The sample holds a few counts of this clonotype. The V gene is TRBV3-1, the J gene TRBJ2-3, with 8 bases identical to TRBD2. Germline loops: CDR1 LGHDT, CDR2 YNNKEL (reference sequence). The CDR3 has 20 residues. Trimming took 0 bases from V and 0 from J; bases not matched to a gene: 14. Here the CDR3 DNA reads TGTGCCAGCAGCCAAGAACAGGCGGGGGGCGACTTTACTAGCACAGATACGCAGTATTTT. Protein: CASSQEQAGGDFTSTDTQYF.

The CDR3 loop is CASSDSGSHEKLFF. The CDR3 DNA reads TGTGCCAGCAGTGACTCAGGGAGCCATGAAAAACTGTTTTTT. This chain joins TRBV25-1 and TRBJ1-4; perhaps TRBD1 as D (5 bases). The germline V and J ends were trimmed by 3 bases and 6 bases, with 11 bases remaining between them. Per germline, CDR1 MGHDK and CDR2 SYGVNS. The CDR3 is 14 residues long. The full variable domain, its missing parts supplied by reference TRBV25-1 and TRBJ1-4, is EADIYQTPRYLVIGTGKKITLECSQTMGHDKMYWYQQDPGMELHLIHYSYGVNSTEKGDLSSESTVSRIRTEHFPLTLESARPSHTSQYLCASSDSGSHEKLFFGSGTQLSVL.

The chain uses TRBV20-1 and TRBJ2-3, with D perhaps matching TRBD2 (6 bases). Trimming removed 3 bases from V and 0 bases from J, with 13 bases in between. CDR1 and CDR2 (germline): DFQATT, SNEGSKA (reference sequence). This CDR3 has 15 amino acids. The CDR3: CSARMVAASTDTQYF. Here the CDR3 DNA reads TGCAGTGCTAGGATGGTAGCGGCCAGCACAGATACGCAGTATTTT.

This chain uses TRBV6-1 with TRBJ1-2; D ambiguous. The CDR3 sequence is 15 residues long. With 1 base removed from V and 2 bases from J, the gap between germline ends came to 11 bases. In germline, CDR1 is MNHNS, CDR2 SASEGT. The CDR3 sequence is CASSEDERRNYGYTF. CDR3 DNA sequence: TGTGCCAGCAGTGAAGATGAGAGACGCAACTATGGCTACACCTTC.

The J gene is TRBJ2-3, the V gene TRBV24-1; D not resolved. The germline V gene has CDR1 KGHDR and CDR2 SFDVKD. V lost 0 bases to trimming and J lost 3 bases, with 3 bases between them. The CDR3 loop spans 13 amino acids. The CDR3 DNA reads TGTGCCACCAGTGATTTGTTAACAGATACGCAGTATTTT. Encoded protein: CATSDLLTDTQYF.

This chain links TRBV6-2 or TRBV6-3 with TRBJ2-3; 9 positions agree with TRBD1. The V gene's germline CDR1 is MNHEY and CDR2 SVGEGT. Germline trimming cut 7 bases from V and 4 bases from J; bases unmatched to any gene: 3. This CDR3 has 13 residues. The CDR3 reads CASKRTGADTQYF. The CDR3 DNA sequence: TGTGCCAGCAAGAGGACAGGGGCAGATACGCAGTATTTT.

The chain employs TRBV25-1 and TRBJ1-4; D is unclear. Germline CDR1 MGHDK, CDR2 SYGVNS. V was cut by 1 base and J by 7 bases, with 13 bases left in between. The CDR3 loop spans 15 amino acids. DNA for the CDR3: TGTGCCAGCAGTGAATCAGGCGGAGTGGGTGAAAAACTGTTTTTT. Its protein is CASSESGGVGEKLFF. The variable domain in full, completed from reference TRBV25-1 and TRBJ1-4, reads EADIYQTPRYLVIGTGKKITLECSQTMGHDKMYWYQQDPGMELHLIHYSYGVNSTEKGDLSSESTVSRIRTEHFPLTLESARPSHTSQYLCASSESGGVGEKLFFGSGTQLSVL.